What follows are 21 T cell receptor beta chains derived from one specimen sequenced in a study of siplizumab effects on memory and regulatory T cells. The protocol was immunoSEQ multiplex PCR, while the TCRdb copy is restricted to in-frame clones and leaves out a portion. The sample shows under 100,000 clones, about 91% of them seen only once. The source material was Tregs sorted from blood. The receptor source for this set is a human donor in good health.

This CDR3 reads CSVPAGRAGYTF. DNA of the CDR3: TGCAGCGTTCCTGCAGGGCGGGCGGGCTACACCTTC. V gene TRBV29-1 combines with J gene TRBJ1-2, with D perhaps TRBD1 (5 bases). This CDR3 has 12 residues. Trimming removed 5 bases from V and 8 bases from J, with 15 bases in between. Germline V gene lookup returns CDR1 SQVTM and CDR2 ANQGSEA.

This sequence joins TRBV5-1 and TRBJ1-6; TRBD1 agrees at 10 bases. Looked up from germline, CDR1 is SGHRS and CDR2 is YFSETQ. The CDR3 spans 16 residues. J gave up 8 bases and V 0 bases, and 5 bases lay outside the gene matches. The CDR3: CASSLAGDRGYSPLHF. The CDR3 nucleotides read TGCGCCAGCAGCTTGGCCGGGGACAGGGGTTATTCACCCCTCCACTTT.

The chain couples TRBV4-2 to TRBJ1-2, with D perhaps matching TRBD1 (5 bases). The CDR3 sequence is 15 residues long. In germline, CDR1 is LGHNA, CDR2 YNFKEQ. Deletions cut 8 bases from V and 8 bases from J, with 24 bases between. DNA of the CDR3: TGTGCCAGCGACCGAAAAGGAGGGACGGAGGGGGGCTACACCTTC. As protein: CASDRKGGTEGGYTF.

The gene calls are TRBV6-6 and TRBJ1-1; D call uncertain. V was cut by 2 bases and J by 5 bases, with 6 bases left in between. Germline values: CDR1 MNHNY, CDR2 SVGAGI (reference sequence). The length of the CDR3 is 12 residues. This chain's CDR3 is CASSYRVTEAFF. CDR3 in DNA: TGTGCCAGCAGTTACAGGGTAACTGAAGCTTTCTTT.

The CDR3 coding sequence is TGTGCCAGCAGCTTGGTACAGGGGGGTAAGAGCTATGGCTACACCTTC. This encodes CASSLVQGGKSYGYTF. V is TRBV5-6 and J is TRBJ1-2; 8 bases agree with TRBD1. The CDR3 loop spans 16 amino acids. CDR1 is SGHDT and CDR2 is YYEEEE in the germline V gene. Unmatched junction bases numbered 8, after V lost 0 bases and J lost 4 bases.

This chain uses TRBV11-2 with TRBJ1-2; maybe TRBD1 (5 bases). The germline V gene encodes CDR1 SGHAT and CDR2 FQNNGV. V was pared by 1 base and J by 9 bases, with 9 bases between. The CDR3 consists of 12 residues. CDR3 region: CASSLAGSRYTF. The CDR3 nucleotides read TGTGCCAGCAGCTTAGCAGGGTCTCGCTACACCTTC. The complete variable domain, with remaining parts taken from reference TRBV11-2 and TRBJ1-2, reads EAGVAQSPRYKIIEKRQSVAFWCNPISGHATLYWYQQILGQGPKLLIQFQNNGVVDDSQLPKDRFSAERLKGVDSTLKIQPAKLEDSAVYLCASSLAGSRYTFGSGTRLTVV.

This clone was observed a handful of times. The chain has TRBV6-6 and TRBJ1-6, with no clear D. CDR1 MNHNY and CDR2 SVGAGI come from the germline V gene (reference sequence). The CDR3 is made up of 13 amino acids. Trimming pared 4 bases from V and 10 bases from J, leaving 11 bases between. The CDR3 here is CASSWAGGSPLHF. In DNA, the CDR3 is TGTGCCAGCAGTTGGGCAGGTGGGTCACCCCTCCACTTT.

The chain links TRBV11-2 to TRBJ2-7; 8 positions match TRBD1. Trimming took 3 bases from V and 3 from J; bases not matched to a gene: 4. The CDR3 totals 14 residues. CDR1 SGHAT and CDR2 FQNNGV come from the germline V gene. CDR3 region: CASSFTGGSYEQYF. CDR3 sequence (DNA): TGTGCCAGCAGCTTTACAGGGGGAAGCTACGAGCAGTACTTC.

J is TRBJ1-2 and V is TRBV7-8; possible D gene TRBD1, 5 bases. The CDR3 has 15 amino acids. The V and J ends lost 5 bases and 7 bases respectively, with 20 bases between them. From germline, CDR1 is SGHVS and CDR2 FQNEAQ. This chain's CDR3 is CASSRGRAAAGGYTF. For the CDR3, the DNA is TGTGCCAGCAGCCGGGGACGGGCGGCTGCAGGTGGCTACACCTTC.

This chain links TRBV19 with TRBJ1-5; no clear D gene. Germline V CDR1 and CDR2: LNHDA, SQIVND (reference sequence). This CDR3 is 14 amino acids long. Trimming removed 10 bases at V and 0 bases at J, with 13 bases between. The CDR3 nucleotides read TGTGCCACCTTGTCAACATATAGCAATCAGCCCCAGCATTTT. Its translation is CATLSTYSNQPQHF.

The chain joins TRBV6-6 to TRBJ1-1; 7 bases are shared with TRBD1. CDR1 and CDR2 from the germline V gene are MNHNY and SVGAGI (reference sequence). Trimming at V came to 10 bases and at J to 0 bases, leaving 8 bases not matched to a gene. The CDR3 loop spans 14 amino acids. This CDR3 is CATGTENLNTEAFF. Here the CDR3 DNA reads TGTGCCACCGGGACAGAGAATTTGAACACTGAAGCTTTCTTT.

About this clone: Other DNA sequences in this specimen translate into the identical CDR3. V gene TRBV7-2 combines with J gene TRBJ1-1, with TRBD1 matching 7 bases. CDR3 length: 14 amino acids. J lost 2 bases, V lost 3 bases, and 3 bases had no gene match. Germline CDR1 is SGHTA and CDR2 is FQGNSA. CDR3 in amino acids: CASSLTGLNTEAFF. CDR3 bases: TGTGCCAGCAGCTTGACAGGGTTAAACACTGAAGCTTTCTTT.

V gene TRBV5-1 combines with J gene TRBJ2-3; 7 nucleotides line up with TRBD2. This CDR3 has 18 residues. The ends lost 4 bases at V and 5 bases at J; junction bases unmatched: 19. CDR1 and CDR2 (germline): SGHRS, YFSETQ. The CDR3 is CASSLGTWSGDRVDTQYF. CDR3 nucleotide sequence: TGCGCCAGCAGCCTGGGAACGTGGAGCGGGGACCGAGTAGATACGCAGTATTTT.

The chain's CDR3 is CASSYWTGGTDTQYF. The CDR3 DNA reads TGTGCCAGCAGTTACTGGACAGGGGGAACAGATACGCAGTATTTT. The rearrangement links TRBV7-9 to TRBJ2-3; TRBD1 matches at 10 bases. CDR3 size: 15 residues. The germline gives CDR1 SEHNR, CDR2 FQNEAQ (reference sequence). The J segment lost 3 bases and the V segment lost 6 bases, leaving 6 bases of the junction unmatched.

This chain connects TRBV20-1 to TRBJ2-3; D call uncertain. V was shortened by 6 bases and J by 5 bases, with 9 bases between the two germline ends. The CDR3 runs to 11 residues. Germline V gene lookup returns CDR1 DFQATT and CDR2 SNEGSKA (reference sequence). This chain's CDR3 is CSANTGDTQYF. The CDR3 DNA reads as TGCAGTGCCAACACCGGAGATACGCAGTATTTT.

The gene calls are TRBV5-4 and TRBJ1-2; maybe TRBD1 (6 bases). V lost 0 bases to trimming and J lost 4 bases, with 7 bases between them. CDR3 length: 13 amino acids. CDR1 SGHNT and CDR2 YYREEE come from the germline V gene (reference sequence). The CDR3 sequence: CASSLGGGYGYTF. Written as DNA, the CDR3 is TGTGCCAGCAGCTTGGGAGGGGGCTATGGCTACACCTTC. Based on the CDR3 plus reference TRBV5-4 and TRBJ1-2, the full variable domain is ETGVTQSPTHLIKTRGQQVTLRCSSQSGHNTVSWYQQALGQGPQFIFQYYREEENGRGNFPPRFSGLQFPNYSSELNVNALELDDSALYLCASSLGGGYGYTFGSGTRLTVV.

The V call is TRBV6-1, the J call TRBJ2-2; 10 bases agree with TRBD2. In germline, CDR1 is MNHNS, CDR2 SASEGT. With 5 bases clipped from V and 3 bases from J, the junction kept 3 bases outside the gene matches. This CDR3 contains 15 residues. The CDR3 nucleotides read TGTGCCAGCAGTCGGACTAGCGGCTACACCGGGGAGCTGTTTTTT. Translating it yields CASSRTSGYTGELFF.

A few counts support this clone. The V and J genes are TRBV18 and TRBJ1-2, with D perhaps TRBD1 (5 bases). V was cut by 0 bases and J by 7 bases, with 9 bases left in between. The CDR3 is 13 residues long. Germline lookup yields CDR1 KGHSH and CDR2 LQKENI. In nucleotides, the CDR3 is TGTGCCAGCTCACCACCGGGCAGGGCTGGCTACACCTTC. Translation gives CASSPPGRAGYTF.

This clone appeared once. The chain couples TRBV6-6 to TRBJ2-6; 9 bases match TRBD1. V lost 6 bases to trimming and J lost 1 base; unmatched junction nucleotides: 1. Germline-derived CDR1 and CDR2 are MNHNY and SVGAGI (reference sequence). The length of the CDR3 is 15 residues. The CDR3 sequence: CASRGQGSGANVLTF. CDR3 in DNA: TGTGCCAGCAGAGGACAGGGGTCTGGGGCCAACGTCCTGACTTTC.

The chain employs TRBV6-5 and TRBJ1-3; no definite D call. Trimming stripped 8 bases from V and 4 bases from J, with 9 bases between. Germline V gene data show CDR1 as MNHEY and CDR2 as SVGAGI. CDR3 length: 12 amino acids. The CDR3 region is CASWAFGNTIYF. In DNA, the CDR3 is TGTGCCAGCTGGGCGTTCGGAAACACCATATATTTT.

The V and J genes are TRBV9 and TRBJ1-1; no firm D call. The CDR3 contains 14 residues. V shed 0 bases and J shed 4 bases, with 10 bases lying between them. Germline V lookup: CDR1 SGDLS, CDR2 YYNGEE. For the CDR3, the DNA is TGTGCCAGCAGCGTAGTGGGTTTCGGCACTGAAGCTTTCTTT. Translating gives CASSVVGFGTEAFF.